The rows below give T cell receptor beta chains drawn from one sample of a study of Ad26.COV2.S vaccination and SARS-CoV-2 variants. Measured with immunoSEQ multiplex PCR; TCRdb has only the in-frame clones, and not every one. The sample includes around 450,000 clones, 80% to 90% of them seen just once. Here the sequenced sample was peripheral blood, taken in a trial of Ad26.COV2.S vaccine versus placebo. These receptors were collected from a person between 18 and 65 years old who received the Ad26.COV2.S COVID-19 vaccine or a placebo. The CDR3 runs from the conserved cysteine through the conserved F or W. A D gene is named only where the DNA matches it firmly. Only part of the rows carry a size: once, few, many, or a class if the clone is expanded.

>-|TRBV3-1/TRBV3-2|TRBJ2-1|-
TGTGCCAGCAGCCCCAGACGGAGGAATGAGCAGTTCTTC
CASSPRRRNEQFF
>TRBD1|TRBV29-1|TRBJ2-7|once
TGCAGCGTTCGACAGGGGGCCATCTCCTACGAGCAGTACTTC
CSVRQGAISYEQYF
>-|TRBV2|TRBJ2-4|once
TGTGCCAGCGGGGGCTGGCGGCGACTAGCCAAAAACATTCAGTACTTC
CASGGWRRLAKNIQYF
>-|TRBV5-3|TRBJ2-5|-
TGTGCCAGAAGCTATACCCCGGCTCAAGAGACCCAGTACTTC
CARSYTPAQETQYF
>-|TRBV10-1|TRBJ2-1|few
TGCGCCAGCAGTGCCGGAAAGGAGCGGAGCTCCTACAATGAGCAGTTCTTC
CASSAGKERSSYNEQFF
>TRBD2|TRBV28|TRBJ2-3|-
TGTGCCAGCAGTTTACACGGACTAGCGGGCACAGATACGCAGTATTTT
CASSLHGLAGTDTQYF
>TRBD2|TRBV6-9|TRBJ2-3|-
TGTGCCAACAGAAAAGTGACTAGCACAAGCACAGATACGCAGTATTTT
CANRKVTSTSTDTQYF
>-|TRBV3-1/TRBV3-2|TRBJ2-1|-
TGTGCCAGCAGCCAAATGGCGAGCGCCTACAATGAGCAGTTCTTC
CASSQMASAYNEQFF
>-|TRBV28|TRBJ2-3|-
TGTGCCAGCAGTTGGTCTAGCAGTACAGATACGCAGTATTTT
CASSWSSSTDTQYF
>TRBD2|TRBV30|TRBJ2-7|-
TGTGCCTGGAGTCTGACATTAGCGGGAGGGAACCACGAGCAGTACTTC
CAWSLTLAGGNHEQYF
>-|TRBV6-2/TRBV6-3|TRBJ2-5|-
TGTGCCAGCAGCCTGTGGGGTCAAGAGACCCAGTACTTC
CASSLWGQETQYF
>-|TRBV7-8|TRBJ2-6|-
TGTGCCAGCAGCTTAGTTCGGGTCCCCGGGGCCAACGTCCTGACTTTC
CASSLVRVPGANVLTF
>-|TRBV10-3|TRBJ1-1|-
TGTGCCATCAGTGCGCAGGGCGGGGAATCTTTCTTT
CAISAQGGESFF
>-|TRBV5-1|TRBJ2-5|-
TGCGCCAGCAGCTTACAGGGTAACCAAGAGACCCAGTACTTC
CASSLQGNQETQYF
>TRBD1|TRBV4-3|TRBJ2-7|-
TGCGCCAGCAGCCAAGACGGTGGGACAGGGATTTACGAGCAGTACTTC
CASSQDGGTGIYEQYF
>-|TRBV12-3/TRBV12-4|TRBJ2-7|-
TGTGCCAGCACAGGGGGGTCCTCCGAGCAGTACTTC
CASTGGSSEQYF
>TRBD2|TRBV18|TRBJ2-3|-
TGTGCCAGCTCACCGGGACTAGCGGGGGGGCGGACCACAGATACGCAGTATTTT
CASSPGLAGGRTTDTQYF
>TRBD1|TRBV6-5|TRBJ2-1|-
TGTGCCAGCAGGGCGACAGGGAACAATGAGCAGTTCTTC
CASRATGNNEQFF
>TRBD1|TRBV4-3|TRBJ2-7|-
TGCGCCAGCAGCACTGGGACAGGGGCCTACGAGCAGTACTTC
CASSTGTGAYEQYF
>-|TRBV18|TRBJ1-2|once
TGTGCCAGCTCACCACCCGCCAAATCATACTATGGCTACACCTTC
CASSPPAKSYYGYTF
>TRBD1|TRBV7-2|TRBJ2-7|once
TGTGCCAGCAGCTCGGACGGGACAGCCACCTACGAGCAGTACTTC
CASSSDGTATYEQYF
>-|TRBV18|TRBJ2-1|-
TGTGCCAGCTCACCCGTTAGCTTTGGCCCCTACAATGAGCAGTTCTTC
CASSPVSFGPYNEQFF
>-|TRBV19|TRBJ2-2|once
TGTGCCAGTAGTATCGGTTCCGGGGAGCTGTTTTTT
CASSIGSGELFF
>TRBD1|TRBV7-9|TRBJ1-1|-
TGTGCCAGCAGGCAGGGACAGGGAGCTGCTTGGGCTTTCTTT
CASRQGQGAAWAFF
>-|TRBV15|TRBJ1-4|-
TGTGCCACCAGGGTATTCGGGGCTAATGAAAAACTGTTTTTT
CATRVFGANEKLFF
>-|TRBV19|TRBJ2-3|-
TGTGCCAGTAGTCCCCCAACAGATACGCAGTATTTT
CASSPPTDTQYF
>-|TRBV19|TRBJ1-5|-
TGTGCCAGTAGTGTCAGCGGTATGGTGCCCCAGCATTTT
CASSVSGMVPQHF
>-|TRBV5-1|TRBJ1-2|-
TGCGCCAGCAGCTTGGCTGGGGGCGATGGCTACACCTTC
CASSLAGGDGYTF
>-|TRBV11-3|TRBJ2-5|-
TGTGCCAGCAGCTTAGCCACCCGAGTGGGTGTGCCCTGGGAGACCCAGTACTTC
CASSLATRVGVPWETQYF
>TRBD1|TRBV6-5|TRBJ2-3|-
TGTGCCAGCAGCTTTTCGGGACAGACCACAGATACGCAGTATTTT
CASSFSGQTTDTQYF
>-|TRBV5-8|TRBJ2-7|-
TGTGCCAGCAGCCCCGCCGGGACACTCTACGAGCAGTACTTC
CASSPAGTLYEQYF
>-|TRBV5-5|TRBJ1-6|-
TGTGCCAGCAGCTTGGGGGCCGTGGTGTCCTATAATTCACCCCTCCACTTT
CASSLGAVVSYNSPLHF
>TRBD1|TRBV6-5|TRBJ1-2|few
TGTGCCAGCACGGACAGGGGGCCAGCGAACTATGGCTACACCTTC
CASTDRGPANYGYTF
>-|TRBV6-1|TRBJ1-2|-
TGTGCCAGCAGTGAAGCGGGAGGGTCCTATGGCTACACCTTC
CASSEAGGSYGYTF
>-|TRBV4-2|TRBJ1-4|-
TGTGCCAGCAGCCAAGTTTTATCCCAGGGGCGGGAAAAACTGTTTTTT
CASSQVLSQGREKLFF
>-|TRBV4-2|TRBJ1-5|-
TGTGCCAGCAGCCAAGGCACGATTGACAATCAGCCCCAGCATTTT
CASSQGTIDNQPQHF
>TRBD1|TRBV6-5|TRBJ2-2|many
TGTGCCAGCAGTTCGCCAGGGGGCCGGGAGCTGTTTTTT
CASSSPGGRELFF
>TRBD1|TRBV7-3|TRBJ2-1|-
TGTGCCAGCAGCTCAGCGACAGGGGGCTCCTACAATGAGCAGTTCTTC
CASSSATGGSYNEQFF
>-|TRBV7-3|TRBJ2-1|-
TGTGCCAGCAGCTTAGGAACAGGAATCTACAATGAGCAGTTCTTC
CASSLGTGIYNEQFF
>-|TRBV3-1/TRBV3-2|TRBJ2-3|-
TGTGCCAGCAGCCGTCAGTTAGATACGCAGTATTTT
CASSRQLDTQYF
>TRBD1|TRBV19|TRBJ1-4|-
TGTGCCAGTAGTTCTCCCGGGACAGGGGGTGAAAAACTGTTTTTT
CASSSPGTGGEKLFF
>-|TRBV7-3|TRBJ1-6|-
TGTGCCAGCAGCTTAACGGGGACCTATAATTCACCCCTCCACTTT
CASSLTGTYNSPLHF
>-|TRBV11-1|TRBJ2-7|-
TGTGCCAGCAGCGAGGCCAGGGACGAGCAGTACTTC
CASSEARDEQYF
>-|TRBV28|TRBJ2-7|-
TGTGCCAGCAGTTTATTAGGGTTCAGGGACGAGCAGTACTTC
CASSLLGFRDEQYF
>TRBD1|TRBV19|TRBJ1-2|once
TGTGCCAGTAGTATCGGACAGGGGGGATTGTATGGCTACACCTTC
CASSIGQGGLYGYTF
>-|TRBV5-5|TRBJ2-5|-
TGTGCCAGCAGCTTGGGGCCAGCCAAAGAGACCCAGTACTTC
CASSLGPAKETQYF
>TRBD2|TRBV7-2|TRBJ2-1|-
TGTGCCAGCAGCGCCCGACTAGCGGGAGGGCGGACTGAGCAGTTCTTC
CASSARLAGGRTEQFF
>-|TRBV7-6|TRBJ1-6|-
TGTGCCAGCAGCTCGGACAGTCTTTATAATTCACCCCTCCACTTT
CASSSDSLYNSPLHF
>TRBD1|TRBV28|TRBJ1-5|few
TGTGCCAGCAGAACACCCGAGGGGGCGGGTCAGCCCCAGCATTTT
CASRTPEGAGQPQHF
>-|TRBV6-6|TRBJ1-6|-
TGTGCCAGCATCCAAAGGCGGGGGGACTCACCCCTCCACTTT
CASIQRRGDSPLHF
>-|TRBV2|TRBJ2-7|once
TGTGCCAGCAGTGGGGTCCCGGGACTTCAGTACTTC
CASSGVPGLQYF
>-|TRBV7-2|TRBJ2-5|once
TGTGCCAGCAGACAAAGCGAGACCCAGTACTTC
CASRQSETQYF
>TRBD1|TRBV7-9|TRBJ2-5|-
TGTGCCAGCAGCGCCGGGACAGGGGGAAGTGAGACCCAGTACTTC
CASSAGTGGSETQYF
>TRBD1|TRBV4-2|TRBJ2-1|once
TGTGCCAGCAGTGAGGCAGGGGGCGCGATCTACGGCCCTTACAATGAGCAGTTCTTC
CASSEAGGAIYGPYNEQFF
>TRBD1|TRBV4-3|TRBJ2-7|-
TGCGCCAGCAGCCCCGCTCCGGGACAGGGATTTCCCGAGCAGTACTTC
CASSPAPGQGFPEQYF
>-|TRBV5-1|TRBJ2-3|-
TGCGCCAGCAGCTTGGAAGGTTCGAGCACAGATACGCAGTATTTT
CASSLEGSSTDTQYF